These 21 T cell receptor beta chains share one sample of origin, sequenced in a study of cytomegalovirus exposure and HLA in healthy donors (dated by TCRdb to 2015 to 2018). The library relied on the immunoSEQ multiplex PCR assay. TCRdb provides this immuneACCESS table in a form limited to in-frame rearrangements. Some clones are lacking; in checked studies, under half of them reflect an unresolved V gene, and why the rest are absent is not known. This sample lists 80,000 to 95,000 clones; approximately 96% were detected once. The ten biggest clones cover under 1.5% of the sample. Material for sequencing was PBMCs. These receptors were obtained from a woman aged 18-29 years in good health and CMV-seronegative.

The chain uses TRBV4-2 and TRBJ1-6; TRBD1 agrees at 8 bases. Germline V gives CDR1 LGHNA, CDR2 YNFKEQ. V shed 2 bases and J 10 bases; nucleotides not matched to a gene: 10. The CDR3 consists of 16 residues. CDR3 region: CASSQWAGGMNSPLHF. CDR3 DNA: TGTGCCAGCAGCCAATGGGCAGGGGGCATGAACTCACCCCTCCACTTT.

The chain links TRBV30 to TRBJ2-7; 8 nucleotides align to TRBD1. CDR3 size: 12 residues. Germline V CDR1 and CDR2: GTSNPN, SVGIG (reference sequence). The V and J ends lost 5 bases and 4 bases, in that order; junction bases with no gene match: 4. The CDR3 DNA sequence: TGTGCCTGGGGACAGGGAGAGTACGAGCAGTACTTC. It codes for CAWGQGEYEQYF.

The CDR3 DNA reads TGTGCCAGCACCCAACTAGCGGGAGCCCACAATGAGCAGTTCTTC. Residues: CASTQLAGAHNEQFF. This chain uses TRBV7-6 with TRBJ2-1; the match to TRBD2 covers 11 bases. The CDR3 sequence is 15 residues long. V lost 7 bases to trimming and J lost 5 bases; unmatched junction nucleotides: 7. CDR1 and CDR2 from the germline V gene are SGHVS and FNYEAQ.

The rearrangement joins TRBV29-1 to TRBJ2-7; D might be TRBD2 (6 bases). Germline V gene sequence: CDR1 SQVTM, CDR2 ANQGSEA. There are 13 residues in the CDR3. Trimming removed 4 bases at V and 3 bases at J, with 13 bases between. CDR3 in amino acids: CSVGLATSYEQYF. Written as DNA, the CDR3 is TGCAGCGTTGGTCTAGCGACAAGCTACGAGCAGTACTTC.

Points on this clone: One junction end does not reproduce the germline sequence, and a read error may be involved. The V and J genes are TRBV4-1 and TRBJ1-2; 10 bases fit TRBD1. Germline V CDR1 and CDR2: MGHRA, YSYEKL. This CDR3 has 13 residues. The CDR3 DNA sequence: TGCGCCAGCAGCAAAGCTCCCGGACAGGGGGGCGCCTTC. This gives the protein CASSKAPGQGGAF.

This chain connects TRBV4-1 to TRBJ2-1, with D perhaps TRBD2 (5 bases). The CDR3 is 18 residues long. Germline V lookup: CDR1 MGHRA, CDR2 YSYEKL. Trimming removed 0 bases at V and 0 bases at J, with 15 bases between. For the CDR3, the DNA is TGCGCCAGCAGCCAAGATGCTGCGTGGGAGAGCTCCTACAATGAGCAGTTCTTC. Amino acid sequence: CASSQDAAWESSYNEQFF.

The chain is built from TRBV4-1 and TRBJ2-1; 8 bases match TRBD2. The junction had 10 bases not matched to a gene; V was cut back by 0 bases and J by 9 bases. Per the germline V gene, CDR1 is MGHRA and CDR2 is YSYEKL. The CDR3 is 16 amino acids. Written as DNA, the CDR3 is TGCGCCAGCAGCCAAGATACGACTAGCGTTTGGAGTGAGCAGTTCTTC. This encodes CASSQDTTSVWSEQFF.

The rearrangement uses TRBV27 and TRBJ2-7; a possible D gene is TRBD1 (6 bases). The CDR3 sequence is 15 residues long. CDR1 is MNHEY, CDR2 SMNVEV, per germline (reference sequence). The V end lost 6 bases, the J end lost 1 base, and 16 bases lay between the germline ends. CDR3 in amino acids: CASRPTGLASYEQYF. CDR3 bases: TGTGCCAGCAGACCGACAGGCTTGGCGTCCTACGAGCAGTACTTC.

This chain joins TRBV6-5 and TRBJ2-2, with D possibly being TRBD2 (6 bases). Germline values: CDR1 MNHEY, CDR2 SVGAGI. The V gene lost 8 bases and the J gene lost 8 bases, with 15 bases spanning the gap. CDR3 length equals 13 residues. CDR3 region: CASGKRRAGELFF. The CDR3 DNA follows: TGTGCCAGCGGCAAGAGGAGGGCAGGGGAGCTGTTTTTT.

The chain is built from TRBV15 and TRBJ2-7, with 10 nucleotides matching TRBD1. J was trimmed by 1 base and V by 0 bases; bases with no gene match: 3. The CDR3 covers 16 residues. CDR1 is LNHNV and CDR2 is YYDKDF in the germline V gene (reference sequence). DNA for the CDR3: TGTGCCACCAGCAGAGATGGGACAGGGGATTCCTACGAGCAGTACTTC. As protein: CATSRDGTGDSYEQYF.

This chain links TRBV27 with TRBJ1-2; D possibly corresponds to TRBD1 (6 bases). Germline lookup yields CDR1 MNHEY and CDR2 SMNVEV (reference sequence). V shed 5 bases and J shed 5 bases, with 15 bases lying between them. The CDR3 extends over 14 amino acids. The CDR3 coding sequence is TGTGCCAGCAGTCCGAAGGGACACTCGTATGGCTACACCTTC. It specifies CASSPKGHSYGYTF.

The chain combines TRBV19 with TRBJ2-1; D perhaps matches TRBD2 (6 bases). CDR1 and CDR2 (germline): LNHDA, SQIVND (reference sequence). This CDR3 comprises 16 residues. Trimming shortened V by 6 bases and J by 8 bases, and 23 bases separated the two germline ends. The CDR3 is CASRPVGGVNSYEQFF. The CDR3 DNA sequence: TGTGCCAGTAGACCCGTCGGAGGGGTGAATTCCTATGAGCAGTTCTTC.

The rearrangement uses TRBV28 and TRBJ1-5, with 7 bases fitting TRBD1. Germline CDR1 and CDR2: MDHEN and SYDVKM. Trimming removed 4 bases from V and 4 bases from J; junction bases left unmatched: 7. This CDR3 spans 15 amino acids. CDR3 amino acids: CASSSGTAPNQPQHF. The CDR3, as DNA: TGTGCCAGCAGTTCAGGGACAGCGCCGAATCAGCCCCAGCATTTT.

This chain uses TRBV6-6 with TRBJ1-5, with 12 bases that match TRBD1. The CDR3 is 15 residues long. V lost 5 bases, J lost 6 bases, and 5 bases stayed unmatched. The germline V gene has CDR1 MNHNY and CDR2 SVGAGI (reference sequence). This CDR3 is CASSPGQGAGQPQHF. The CDR3 DNA follows: TGTGCCAGCAGTCCGGGACAGGGGGCAGGTCAGCCCCAGCATTTT.

The count of this clone is one. The chain uses TRBV9 and TRBJ2-5, with 10 nucleotides matching TRBD2. This CDR3 region has 14 residues. J lost 3 bases, V lost 3 bases, and 2 bases had no gene match. CDR1 SGDLS and CDR2 YYNGEE come from the germline V gene. The CDR3 sequence: CASSGTSGKETQYF. The CDR3 bases are TGTGCCAGCAGCGGGACTAGCGGCAAAGAGACCCAGTACTTC. The variable domain in full, completed from reference TRBV9 and TRBJ2-5, reads DSGVTQTPKHLITATGQRVTLRCSPRSGDLSVYWYQQSLDQGLQFLIQYYNGEERAKGNILERFSAQQFPDLHSELNLSSLELGDSALYFCASSGTSGKETQYFGPGTRLLVL.

The rearrangement links TRBV20-1 to TRBJ2-1; D is undetermined. Per the germline V gene, CDR1 is DFQATT and CDR2 is SNEGSKA (reference sequence). The ends were cut back, 0 bases at V and 6 bases at J, with 3 bases in the middle. The CDR3 sequence is 11 residues long. As DNA, the CDR3 is TGCAGTGCTAGAGACGGCAATGAGCAGTTCTTC. Translation gives CSARDGNEQFF.

The rearrangement links TRBV28 to TRBJ1-2; D remains ambiguous. The CDR3 covers 14 residues. V shed 5 bases and J shed 0 bases, with 10 bases lying between them. Germline V gene sequence: CDR1 MDHEN, CDR2 SYDVKM. In nucleotides, the CDR3 is TGTGCCAGCAGTAACCCCACAGCTAACTATGGCTACACCTTC. Amino acids: CASSNPTANYGYTF.

The V and J genes are TRBV15 and TRBJ1-5; the match to TRBD1 covers 7 bases. Per the germline V gene, CDR1 is LNHNV and CDR2 is YYDKDF (reference sequence). The V gene end was trimmed by 4 bases and the J gene end by 6 bases; junction bases not matched to a gene: 15. The CDR3 consists of 17 residues. The CDR3 here is CATSTPNWDSWGQPQHF. The CDR3 DNA reads as TGTGCCACCAGCACCCCAAACTGGGACAGTTGGGGTCAGCCCCAGCATTTT.

The gene calls are TRBV28 and TRBJ1-1; 9 bases agree with TRBD1. CDR1 MDHEN and CDR2 SYDVKM come from the germline V gene. The CDR3 contains 16 residues. V trimming: 9 bases; J trimming: 1 base; junction bases outside the gene matches: 12. CDR3 in amino acids: CASPPGQGDTNTEAFF. The CDR3 DNA reads as TGTGCCAGTCCCCCGGGACAGGGCGATACGAACACTGAAGCTTTCTTT. The variable domain in full, with the rest retrieved from reference TRBV28 and TRBJ1-1, is DVKVTQSSRYLVKRTGEKVFLECVQDMDHENMFWYRQDPGLGLRLIYFSYDVKMKEKGDIPEGYSVSREKKERFSLILESASTNQTSMYLCASPPGQGDTNTEAFFGQGTRLTVV.

The chain recombines TRBV5-1 with TRBJ2-7, with 9 bases fitting TRBD1. This CDR3 is built from 14 residues. The germline V gene encodes CDR1 SGHRS and CDR2 YFSETQ. The V and J ends lost 4 bases and 6 bases, in that order; junction bases with no gene match: 8. The DNA for the CDR3 is TGCGCCAGCAGCCTGGACAGGGGAGGTGGCGAGCAGTACTTC. Translation gives CASSLDRGGGEQYF.

The V gene is TRBV18, the J gene TRBJ2-7, with TRBD2 identical over 7 bases. Looked up from germline, CDR1 is KGHSH and CDR2 is LQKENI. The CDR3 totals 17 residues. V shed 3 bases and J 0 bases; nucleotides not matched to a gene: 11. The CDR3 loop reads CASSPPTLGGGSYEQYF. The CDR3 DNA follows: TGTGCCAGCTCACCCCCTACCTTGGGGGGGGGCTCCTACGAGCAGTACTTC.